The clone carrying this T cell receptor (beta chain) was observed a handful of times. The antigen is undetermined. TCRdb re-called the 5' RACE reads through MiXCR, storing one row per CDR3 protein. The sample lists roughly 350,000 distinct CDR3 sequences, approximately 8.2% seen once, with 14% to 15% in the top ten. The entry originates in a study of CD8 T cells in ankylosing spondylitis. Study results and caveats: One TCR beta motif, made up of roughly eight highly homologous variants, appeared characteristic of ankylosing spondylitis blood. Matched synovial fluid from ankylosing spondylitis patients was reported to be enriched for disease-linked clones.

The sequenced sample was blood, either unsorted or a sorted T cell fraction (not recorded which). This sequence originates from a male donor with ankylosing spondylitis.

The CDR3 protein is CASSPNGQGYQPQHF. The CDR3 DNA follows: TGTGCCAGCAGTCCCAACGGACAGGGGTATCAGCCCCAGCATTTT. The chain uses TRBV27 and TRBJ1-5; TRBD1 matches at 9 bases. Losses at the gene ends were 5 bases for V and 5 bases for J; bases not matched to a gene: 7. From germline, CDR1 is MNHEY and CDR2 SMNVEV (reference sequence). This CDR3 is 15 amino acids long.